This TCR beta chain is drawn from a study of vaccination effects on CD4 cells after COVID-19. This clone has only one observation. As yet, its antigen is unknown. With the ViraFEST assay, the study expanded antigen-specific CD4+ T cells using viral peptide pools, then sequenced them. Having been cultured for under twelve days, the cells underwent CD4+ T cell isolation. The cohort was immunized with two doses of either the BNT162b2 or mRNA-1273 vaccine. The vaccine recipients had no prior SARS-CoV-2 infection, with negative nucleocapsid antibodies. After removal of 2 bases from V and 10 bases from J, the junction contained 11 bases not matched to a gene. CDR3 length: 16 residues. The germline V gene has CDR1 SGHTA and CDR2 FQGNSA. Using immunoSEQ multiplex PCR, the repertoire was profiled, and TCRdb retains in-frame clones only, with some absent. The repertoire holds under 25,000 clones, with 80% to 90% as singletons.

The sample consisted of CD4+ T cells from PBMCs cultured with SARS-CoV-2 spike peptides, taken after COVID-19 vaccination. The rearrangement links TRBV7-2 to TRBJ2-1, with 10 bases identical to TRBD2. This sequence originates from a human donor who received a COVID-19 vaccine. Some clones in this sample may be carry-over from other donors' samples. As DNA, the CDR3 is TGTGCCAGCAGCTTACACCTAGCGGGGGTATCTAGGGAGCAGTTCTTC. Protein sequence: CASSLHLAGVSREQFF.